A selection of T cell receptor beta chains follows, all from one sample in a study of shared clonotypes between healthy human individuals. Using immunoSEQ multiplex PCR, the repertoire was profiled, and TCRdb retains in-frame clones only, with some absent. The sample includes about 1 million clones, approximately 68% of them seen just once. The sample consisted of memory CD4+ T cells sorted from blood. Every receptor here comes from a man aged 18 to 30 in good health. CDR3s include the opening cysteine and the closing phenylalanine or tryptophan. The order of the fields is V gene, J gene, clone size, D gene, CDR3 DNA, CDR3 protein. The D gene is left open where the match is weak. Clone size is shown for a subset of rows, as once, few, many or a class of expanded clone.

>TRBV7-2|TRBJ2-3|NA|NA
TGTGCCAGCAGCTTACGGGGTGCCACCACAGATACGCAGTATTTT
CASSLRGATTDTQYF
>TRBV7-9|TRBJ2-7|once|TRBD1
TGTGCCAGCAGCTTAGAGGCAGGGGGCGGTGAGCAGTACTTC
CASSLEAGGGEQYF
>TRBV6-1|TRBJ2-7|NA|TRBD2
TGTGCCAGCAGTGAGGCGGGGGTAGGGTACGAGCAGTACTTC
CASSEAGVGYEQYF
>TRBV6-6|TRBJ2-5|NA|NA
TGTGCCAGCCTCCTTCGAGAGACCCAGTACTTC
CASLLRETQYF
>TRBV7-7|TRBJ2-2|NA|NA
TGTGCTAGCAGTAGGTCCCCAGCCACGAACACCGGGGAGCTGTTTTTT
CASSRSPATNTGELFF
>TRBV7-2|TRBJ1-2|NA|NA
TGTGCCAGCAGCTTACAAGACAGGAATGGCTACACCTTC
CASSLQDRNGYTF
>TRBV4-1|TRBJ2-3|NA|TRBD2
TGCGCCAGCAGCCAAGATCCCGGCGGGAGCGCCTCAGATACGCAGTATTTT
CASSQDPGGSASDTQYF
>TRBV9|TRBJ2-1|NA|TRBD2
TGTGCCAGCAGCGTAGCTTGGCGCCTAGCGGGGAACAATGAGCAGTTCTTC
CASSVAWRLAGNNEQFF
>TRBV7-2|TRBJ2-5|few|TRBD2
TGTGCCAGCAGCCCCACCGCGGGGGGGTATGAGACCCAGTACTTC
CASSPTAGGYETQYF
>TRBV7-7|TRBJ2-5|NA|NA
TGTGCTAGCAGCTCATCGGGGGTAGAGACCCAGTACTTC
CASSSSGVETQYF
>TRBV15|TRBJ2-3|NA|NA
TGTGCCACCACTCTCCCCGGTACAGTCACAGATACGCAGTATTTT
CATTLPGTVTDTQYF
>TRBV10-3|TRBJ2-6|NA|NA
TGTGCCATCAAAGGGGACTCTGGGGCCAACGTCCTGACTTTC
CAIKGDSGANVLTF
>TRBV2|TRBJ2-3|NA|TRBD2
TGTGCCAGCAGATTCCGGGGGGGTACCCAAGATACGCAGTATTTT
CASRFRGGTQDTQYF
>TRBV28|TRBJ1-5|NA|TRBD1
TGTGCCAGCAGCCCGGGGGGGACAGGGACCCCTCAACGGCATTTT
CASSPGGTGTPQRHF
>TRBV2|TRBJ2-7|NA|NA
TGTGCCAGCAGGAGGCAAATCTACGAGCAGTACTTC
CASRRQIYEQYF
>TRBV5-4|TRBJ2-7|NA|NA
TGTGCCAGCAGCTTGACAGGGTTCTCATCCTACGAGCAGTACTTC
CASSLTGFSSYEQYF
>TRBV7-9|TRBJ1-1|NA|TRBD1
TGTGCCAGCAGCTTATCCCGGACAGGGAACACTGAAGCTTTCTTT
CASSLSRTGNTEAFF
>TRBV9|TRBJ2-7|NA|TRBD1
TGTGCCAGCAGCGCCCGACAGGGGGCCCACGAGCAGTACTTC
CASSARQGAHEQYF
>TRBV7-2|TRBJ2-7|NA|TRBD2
TGTGCCAGCAGCAAGACTAGCGGGAGGACGTATTACGAGCAGTACTTC
CASSKTSGRTYYEQYF
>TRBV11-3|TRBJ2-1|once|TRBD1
TGTGCCAGCACCCGGACAGGGCTGAATGAGCAGTTCTTC
CASTRTGLNEQFF
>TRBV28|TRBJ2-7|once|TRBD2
TGTGCCAGCAGTGGACTAGTACAATACGAGCAGTACTTC
CASSGLVQYEQYF
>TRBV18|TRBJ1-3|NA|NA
TGTGCCAGCTCACAGGGGCTCACTGGAAACACCATATATTTT
CASSQGLTGNTIYF
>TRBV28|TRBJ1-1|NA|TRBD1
TGTGCCAGCAGCGGGACAGGGGGCATCACTGAAGCTTTCTTT
CASSGTGGITEAFF
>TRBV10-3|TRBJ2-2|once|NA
TGTGCCATCGGGGCATTCGGGACCACCGGGGAGCTGTTTTTT
CAIGAFGTTGELFF
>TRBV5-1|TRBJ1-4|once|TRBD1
TGCGCCAGCAGCTTACAGGGGTATAATGAAAAACTGTTTTTT
CASSLQGYNEKLFF
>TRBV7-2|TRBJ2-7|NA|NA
TGTGCCAGCAGCCTAGACCCCGGACAAAGCTACGAGCAGTACTTC
CASSLDPGQSYEQYF
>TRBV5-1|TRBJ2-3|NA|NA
TGCGCCAGCAGCTTGACTAGTGGGGGTTCGGATACGCAGTATTTT
CASSLTSGGSDTQYF
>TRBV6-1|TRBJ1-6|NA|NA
TGTGCCAGCAGTGACGGCAGGGCAAATTCACCCCTCCACTTT
CASSDGRANSPLHF
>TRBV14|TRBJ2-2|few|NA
TGTGCCAGCAGCCAAAGGTCCAGGACCGGGGAGCTGTTTTTT
CASSQRSRTGELFF
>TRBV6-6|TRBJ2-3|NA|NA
TGTGCCAGCAGCTCCGGGACAAACCAGGCAGATACGCAGTATTTT
CASSSGTNQADTQYF
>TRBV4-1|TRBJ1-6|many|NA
TGCGCCAGCAGCCAAGATTTTACTAATTCACCCCTCCACTTT
CASSQDFTNSPLHF
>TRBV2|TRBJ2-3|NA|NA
TGTGCCAGCAGTGAGGGGGACTTATTCACAGATACGCAGTATTTT
CASSEGDLFTDTQYF
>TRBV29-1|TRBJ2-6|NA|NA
TGCAGCGTTGAAGAGATCTCTGGGGCCAACGTCCTGACTTTC
CSVEEISGANVLTF
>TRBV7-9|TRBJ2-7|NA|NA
TGTGCCAGCAGCCTAGAGACAGGCACGGAAGAGCAGTACTTC
CASSLETGTEEQYF
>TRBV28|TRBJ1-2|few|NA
TGTGCCCTCTCCGAGGGGATTAGGTATGGCTACACCTTC
CALSEGIRYGYTF
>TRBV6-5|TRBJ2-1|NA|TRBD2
TGTGCCAGCAGTACCTTAGCGGGAAACAACAATGAGCAGTTCTTC
CASSTLAGNNNEQFF
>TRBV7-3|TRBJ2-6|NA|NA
TGTGCCAGCAGCGGTAACAGGGTCGGGGCCAACGTCCTGACTTTC
CASSGNRVGANVLTF
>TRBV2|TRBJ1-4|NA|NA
TGTGCCAGCAGTGATTGGGCCCTTGGTTTTAATGAAAAACTGTTTTTT
CASSDWALGFNEKLFF
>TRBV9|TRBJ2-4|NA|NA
TGTGCCAGCAGCCTCTCAGTGGGGGACAAAAACATTCAGTACTTC
CASSLSVGDKNIQYF
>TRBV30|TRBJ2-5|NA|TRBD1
TGTGCCTGGGGAAGGCCGACAGGGGCCGGAGAGACCCAGTACTTC
CAWGRPTGAGETQYF
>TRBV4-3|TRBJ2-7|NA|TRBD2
TGCGCCAGCAGCCAAGATGCCCCCCGTGGCGGGAGGGCCTACGAGCAGTACTTC
CASSQDAPRGGRAYEQYF
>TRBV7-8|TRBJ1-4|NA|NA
TGTGCCAGCAGCTTAGGTGGCTTGGAAAAACTGTTTTTT
CASSLGGLEKLFF
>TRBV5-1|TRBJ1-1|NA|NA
TGCGCCAGCAGCTTGTCCGCAGGCATGAACACTGAAGCTTTCTTT
CASSLSAGMNTEAFF
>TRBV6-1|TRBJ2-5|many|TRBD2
TGTGCCAGCGGGGTAGCGGGCTCCCAAGAGACCCAGTACTTC
CASGVAGSQETQYF
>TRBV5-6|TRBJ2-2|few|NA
TGTGCCAGCAGCTTTTCAGGGGGCGGGAGGACCGGGGAGCTGTTTTTT
CASSFSGGGRTGELFF
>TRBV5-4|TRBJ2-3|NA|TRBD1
TGTGCCAGCAGCTCTGGACAGGGCGCATCTATGGATACGCAGTATTTT
CASSSGQGASMDTQYF
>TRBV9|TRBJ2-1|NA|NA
TGTGCCAGCAGCGTAGGTTTAAATGAGCAGTTCTTC
CASSVGLNEQFF
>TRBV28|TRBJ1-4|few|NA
TGTGCCAGCAGTTTGGGAGGGACCGAAAAACTGTTTTTT
CASSLGGTEKLFF
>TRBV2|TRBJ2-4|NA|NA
TGTGCCAGCAGTGATCCGGTCGGGAAAGAAGACGCCAAAAACATTCAGTACTTC
CASSDPVGKEDAKNIQYF